This T cell receptor beta chain emerged from a study of blood T cell repertoires in COVID-19. As concerns this clone: The same CDR3 also results from other DNA sequences found in this sample.

Living in 24 US areas, the participants were between 18 and 89 years of age. The recovered donors of Cohort 3 showed two negative PCRs, clearance, or symptom resolution. The CDR3 consists of 14 residues. Germline-derived CDR1 and CDR2 are KGHDR and SFDVKD. Losses at the gene ends were 3 bases for V and 3 bases for J; bases not matched to a gene: 0. Some clones are missing from TCRdb's copy, which holds only in-frame ones; the method was immunoSEQ multiplex PCR. The data contain some 250,000 clones, around 86% of them singletons. The chain has TRBV24-1 and TRBJ2-2; 7 nucleotides agree with TRBD1. The source is a man aged 18-30 years who had recovered from COVID-19. Material for sequencing was PBMCs or T cells enriched from blood (not recorded which). CDR3 sequence reads: CATSDDRDTGELFF. DNA of the CDR3: TGTGCCACCAGTGATGACAGGGACACCGGGGAGCTGTTTTTT.